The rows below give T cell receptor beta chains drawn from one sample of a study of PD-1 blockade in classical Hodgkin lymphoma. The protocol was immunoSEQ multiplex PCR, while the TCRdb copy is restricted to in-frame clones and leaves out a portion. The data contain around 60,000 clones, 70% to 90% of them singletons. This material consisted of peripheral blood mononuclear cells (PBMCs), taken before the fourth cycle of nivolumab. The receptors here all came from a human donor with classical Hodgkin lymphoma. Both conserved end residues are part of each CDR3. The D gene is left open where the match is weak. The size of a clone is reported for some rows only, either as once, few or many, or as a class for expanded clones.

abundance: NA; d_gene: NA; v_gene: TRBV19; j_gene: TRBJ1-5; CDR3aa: CASSIGVSQPQHF; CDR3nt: TGTGCCAGTAGTATCGGGGTAAGTCAGCCCCAGCATTTT
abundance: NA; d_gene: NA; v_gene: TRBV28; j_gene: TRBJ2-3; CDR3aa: CASSLLSGDTDTQYF; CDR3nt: TGTGCCAGCAGTTTATTATCCGGGGACACAGATACGCAGTATTTT
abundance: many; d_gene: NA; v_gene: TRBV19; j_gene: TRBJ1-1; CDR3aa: CASSSSSRGGNTEAFF; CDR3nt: TGTGCCAGTAGTTCCTCGTCCAGGGGAGGTAACACTGAAGCTTTCTTT
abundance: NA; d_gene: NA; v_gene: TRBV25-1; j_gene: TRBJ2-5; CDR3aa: CASSESGIQETQYF; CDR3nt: TGTGCCAGCAGTGAATCAGGGATACAAGAGACCCAGTACTTC
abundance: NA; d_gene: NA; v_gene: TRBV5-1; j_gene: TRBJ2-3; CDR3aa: CASSLPGPAADTQYF; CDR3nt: TGCGCCAGCAGCCTTCCGGGCCCCGCCGCAGATACGCAGTATTTT
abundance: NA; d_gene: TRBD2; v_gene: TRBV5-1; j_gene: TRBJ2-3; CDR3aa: CASSPQLGRGVEDTQYF; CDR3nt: TGCGCCAGCAGCCCCCAGTTGGGGCGGGGGGTCGAGGATACGCAGTATTTT
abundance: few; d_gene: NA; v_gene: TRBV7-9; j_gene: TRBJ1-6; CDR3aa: CASSLADSPLHF; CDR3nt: TGTGCCAGCAGCTTAGCCGATTCACCCCTCCACTTT
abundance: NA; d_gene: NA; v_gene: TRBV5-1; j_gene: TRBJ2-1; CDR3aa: CASSLARGPNEQFF; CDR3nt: TGCGCCAGCAGCTTGGCGCGGGGGCCCAATGAGCAGTTCTTC
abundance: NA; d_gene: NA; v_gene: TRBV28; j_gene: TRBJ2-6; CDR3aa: CASMMASVSSGANVLTF; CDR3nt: TGTGCCAGCATGATGGCTAGCGTAAGCTCTGGGGCCAACGTCCTGACTTTC
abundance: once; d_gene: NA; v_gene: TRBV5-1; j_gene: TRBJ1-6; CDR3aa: CASSLAGADSPLHF; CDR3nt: TGCGCCAGCAGCTTGGCAGGGGCGGATTCACCCCTCCACTTT
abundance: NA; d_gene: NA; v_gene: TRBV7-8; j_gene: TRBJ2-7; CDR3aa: CASSWTPSYEQYF; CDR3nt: TGTGCCAGCAGCTGGACCCCGAGCTACGAGCAGTACTTC
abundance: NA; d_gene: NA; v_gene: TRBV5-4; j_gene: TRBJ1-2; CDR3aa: CASSLGGLNYGYTF; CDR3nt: TGTGCCAGCAGCTTGGGGGGACTCAACTATGGCTACACCTTC
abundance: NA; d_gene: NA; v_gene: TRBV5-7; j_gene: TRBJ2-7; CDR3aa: CASTLGPKNLLGEQYF; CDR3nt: TGTGCCAGCACCCTAGGTCCCAAGAACCTTTTGGGGGAGCAGTACTTC
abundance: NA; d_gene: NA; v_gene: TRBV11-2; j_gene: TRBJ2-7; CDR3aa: CASSLPTYEQYF; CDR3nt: TGTGCCAGCAGCTTACCAACCTACGAGCAGTACTTC
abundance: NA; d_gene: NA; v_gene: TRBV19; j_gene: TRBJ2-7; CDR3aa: CASSIEPTTYYEQYF; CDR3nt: TGTGCCAGTAGTATTGAGCCGACTACATACTACGAGCAGTACTTC
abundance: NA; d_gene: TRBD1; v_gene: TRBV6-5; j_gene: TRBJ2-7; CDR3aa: CASSYQGQSYEQYF; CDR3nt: TGTGCCAGCAGTTACCAGGGACAGTCCTACGAGCAGTACTTC
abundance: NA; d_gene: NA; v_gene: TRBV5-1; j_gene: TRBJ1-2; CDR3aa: CASTPGPGADGYTF; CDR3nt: TGCGCCAGCACCCCGGGTCCAGGGGCCGATGGCTACACCTTC
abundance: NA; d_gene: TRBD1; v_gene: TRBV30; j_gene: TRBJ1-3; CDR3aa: CAWSTLGTAGNTIYF; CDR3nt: TGTGCCTGGAGCACGCTCGGGACAGCCGGAAACACCATATATTTT
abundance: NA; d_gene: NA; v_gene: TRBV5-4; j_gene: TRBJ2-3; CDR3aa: CASSLLGGTDTQYF; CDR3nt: TGTGCCAGCAGCCTACTAGGCGGCACAGATACGCAGTATTTT
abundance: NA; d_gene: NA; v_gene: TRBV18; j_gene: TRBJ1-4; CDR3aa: CASSPGGLGEKLFF; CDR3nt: TGTGCCAGCTCACCGGGAGGACTCGGTGAAAAACTGTTTTTT
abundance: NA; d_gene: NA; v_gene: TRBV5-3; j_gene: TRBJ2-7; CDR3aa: CATTGSYEQYF; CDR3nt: TGTGCCACTACAGGGAGCTACGAGCAGTACTTC
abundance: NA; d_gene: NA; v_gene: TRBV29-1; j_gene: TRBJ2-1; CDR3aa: CSVPGPTSYNEQFF; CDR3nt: TGCAGCGTTCCGGGACCGACGTCCTACAATGAGCAGTTCTTC
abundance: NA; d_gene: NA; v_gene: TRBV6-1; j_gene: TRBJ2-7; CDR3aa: CATQVGAGAPYEQYF; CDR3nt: TGTGCCACCCAGGTAGGGGCGGGTGCGCCCTACGAGCAGTACTTC
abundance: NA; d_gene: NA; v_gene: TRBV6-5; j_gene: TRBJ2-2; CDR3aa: CASSSRQVNTGELFF; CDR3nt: TGTGCCAGCAGTTCTCGACAGGTGAACACCGGGGAGCTGTTTTTT
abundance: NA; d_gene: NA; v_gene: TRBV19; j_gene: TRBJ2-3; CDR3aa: CASSSRLVSDTQYF; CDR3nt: TGTGCCAGTAGTAGCAGACTAGTCTCGGATACGCAGTATTTT
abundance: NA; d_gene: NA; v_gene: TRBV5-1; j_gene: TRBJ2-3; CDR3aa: CASSLRTDTDTQYF; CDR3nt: TGCGCCAGCAGCTTGCGGACAGACACAGATACGCAGTATTTT
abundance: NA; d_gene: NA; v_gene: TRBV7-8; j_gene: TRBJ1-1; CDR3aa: CASSLVAGNSEAFF; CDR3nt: TGTGCCAGCAGCTTAGTGGCAGGCAATTCTGAAGCTTTCTTT
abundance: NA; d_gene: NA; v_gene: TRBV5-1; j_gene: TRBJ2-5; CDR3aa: CASRPGSETQYF; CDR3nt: TGCGCCAGCAGGCCGGGGTCAGAGACCCAGTACTTC
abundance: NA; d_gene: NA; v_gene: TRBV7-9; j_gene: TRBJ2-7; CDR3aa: CASSLVNEQYF; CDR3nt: TGTGCCAGCAGCTTAGTAAACGAGCAGTACTTC
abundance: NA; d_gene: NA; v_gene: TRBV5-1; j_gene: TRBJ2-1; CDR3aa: CASSLNSAYNEQFF; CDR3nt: TGCGCCAGCAGCTTGAACAGCGCCTACAATGAGCAGTTCTTC
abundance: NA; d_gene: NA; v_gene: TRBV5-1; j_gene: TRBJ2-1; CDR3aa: CASSLVGTRGNEQFF; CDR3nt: TGCGCCAGCAGCTTGGTCGGGACAAGAGGCAATGAGCAGTTCTTC
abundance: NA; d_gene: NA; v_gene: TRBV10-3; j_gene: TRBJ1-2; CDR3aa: CAITSNRDNSFGYTF; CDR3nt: TGTGCCATCACCTCAAATCGGGACAATTCTTTTGGCTACACCTTC
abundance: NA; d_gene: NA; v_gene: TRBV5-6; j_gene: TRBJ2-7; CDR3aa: CASSSPSYEQYF; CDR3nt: TGTGCCAGCAGCTCCCCCTCCTACGAGCAGTACTTC
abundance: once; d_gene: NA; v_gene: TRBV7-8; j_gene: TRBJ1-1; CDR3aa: CASSLRTLTEAFF; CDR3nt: TGTGCCAGCAGCCTACGGACCTTAACTGAAGCTTTCTTT
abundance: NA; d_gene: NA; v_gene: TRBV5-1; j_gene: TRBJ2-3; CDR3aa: CASSSQGSTDTQYF; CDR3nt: TGCGCCAGCAGCTCACAGGGTAGCACAGATACGCAGTATTTT
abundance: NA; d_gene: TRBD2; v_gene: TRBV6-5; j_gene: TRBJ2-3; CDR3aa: CASRSSLGGGDTQYF; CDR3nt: TGTGCCAGCAGATCCTCCCTGGGGGGGGGAGATACGCAGTATTTT
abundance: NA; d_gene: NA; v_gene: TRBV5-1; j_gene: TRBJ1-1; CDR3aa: CASSLAETGHEAFF; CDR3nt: TGCGCCAGCAGCTTGGCCGAGACAGGCCATGAAGCTTTCTTT
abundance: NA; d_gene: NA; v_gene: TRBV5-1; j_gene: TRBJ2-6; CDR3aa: CASSFGPGANVLTF; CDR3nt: TGCGCCAGCAGCTTTGGCCCTGGGGCCAACGTCCTGACTTTC
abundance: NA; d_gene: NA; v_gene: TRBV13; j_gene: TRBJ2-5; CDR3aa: CASNQRLGETQYF; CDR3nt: TGTGCCAGCAATCAAAGATTGGGAGAGACCCAGTACTTC
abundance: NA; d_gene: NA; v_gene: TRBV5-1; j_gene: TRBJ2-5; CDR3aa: CASSPLLTGQETQYF; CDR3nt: TGCGCCAGCAGCCCACTCCTGACAGGACAAGAGACCCAGTACTTC
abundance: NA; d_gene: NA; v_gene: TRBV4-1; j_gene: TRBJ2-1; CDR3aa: CASSHAGVNLDNEQFF; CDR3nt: TGCGCCAGCAGCCATGCCGGTGTAAACCTCGACAATGAGCAGTTCTTC
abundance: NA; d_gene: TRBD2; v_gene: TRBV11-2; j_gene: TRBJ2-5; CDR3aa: CASSLDFRGGRETQYF; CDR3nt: TGTGCCAGCAGCTTGGACTTTCGCGGGGGGCGAGAGACCCAGTACTTC
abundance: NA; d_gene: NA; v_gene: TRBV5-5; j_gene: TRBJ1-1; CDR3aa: CASSSPTGKMNTEAFF; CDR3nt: TGTGCCAGCAGCTCACCGACAGGCAAGATGAACACTGAAGCTTTCTTT